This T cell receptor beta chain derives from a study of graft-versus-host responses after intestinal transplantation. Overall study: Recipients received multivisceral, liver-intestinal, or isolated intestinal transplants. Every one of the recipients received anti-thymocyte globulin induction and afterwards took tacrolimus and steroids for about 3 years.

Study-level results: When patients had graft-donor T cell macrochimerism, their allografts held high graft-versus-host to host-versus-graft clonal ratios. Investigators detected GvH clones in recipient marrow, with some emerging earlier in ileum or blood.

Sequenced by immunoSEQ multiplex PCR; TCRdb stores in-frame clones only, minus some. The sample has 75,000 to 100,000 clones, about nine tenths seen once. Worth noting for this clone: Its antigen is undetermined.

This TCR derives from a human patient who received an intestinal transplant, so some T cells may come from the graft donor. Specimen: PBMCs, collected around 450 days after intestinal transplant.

For the CDR3, the DNA is TGCGCCAGCCACCCGGGGGGGGTCTCCTACAATGAGCAGTTCTTC. As protein: CASHPGGVSYNEQFF. The V and J genes are TRBV5-1 and TRBJ2-1; 8 bases match TRBD2. Germline CDR1 and CDR2: SGHRS and YFSETQ. This CDR3 is 15 amino acids long. The trim removed 7 bases at V and 0 bases at J, leaving 6 bases unmatched. The whole variable domain, remainder taken from reference TRBV5-1 and TRBJ2-1, is KAGVTQTPRYLIKTRGQQVTLSCSPISGHRSVSWYQQTPGQGLQFLFEYFSETQRNKGNFPGRFSGRQFSNSRSEMNVSTLELGDSALYLCASHPGGVSYNEQFFGPGTRLTVL.